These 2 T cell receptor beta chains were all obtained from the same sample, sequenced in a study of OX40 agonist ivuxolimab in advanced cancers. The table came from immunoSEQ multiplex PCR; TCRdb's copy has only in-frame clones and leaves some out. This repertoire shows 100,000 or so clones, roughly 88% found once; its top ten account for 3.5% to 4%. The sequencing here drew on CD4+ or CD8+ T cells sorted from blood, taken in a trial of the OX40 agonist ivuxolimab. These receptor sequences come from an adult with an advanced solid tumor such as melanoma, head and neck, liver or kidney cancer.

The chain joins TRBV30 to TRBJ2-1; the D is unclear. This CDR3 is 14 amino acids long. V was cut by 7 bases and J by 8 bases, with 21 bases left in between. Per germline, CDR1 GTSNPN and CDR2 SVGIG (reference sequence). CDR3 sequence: CASPQKERSDEQFF. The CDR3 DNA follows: TGTGCCTCCCCTCAAAAGGAGAGGTCCGATGAGCAGTTCTTC.

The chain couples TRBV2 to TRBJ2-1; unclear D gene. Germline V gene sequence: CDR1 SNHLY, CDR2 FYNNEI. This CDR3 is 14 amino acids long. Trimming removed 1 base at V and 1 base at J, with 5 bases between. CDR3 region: CASSEELSYNEQFF. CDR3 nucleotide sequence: TGTGCCAGCAGTGAAGAGTTATCCTACAATGAGCAGTTCTTC.